This TCR beta chain was identified during a study of T cells after yellow fever vaccination. Findings of the study overall: Detected again after the booster were most primary-vaccination clones, at 95% to 97% CD4 and approximately 90% CD8. Across the CD4 and CD8 compartments, a small share of clonotypes was present in both.

As for this clonotype: Its target is unknown.

5'RACE template switching added a universal primer site and UMIs to TCR cDNA. TCRdb reanalysed the 5' RACE reads using MiXCR and keeps one entry per CDR3 protein. The sample consists of some 560,000 distinct CDR3 sequences, about 15% of them appearing once. The clonotype comes from a man younger than 30 who received the YFV17D yellow fever vaccine. The specimen was PBMCs, collected 4 to 5 days after the first yellow fever vaccination.

The CDR3 loop reads CASSPYVGGKETQYF. The DNA for the CDR3 is TGTGCCAGCAGCCCTTATGTTGGGGGGAAAGAGACCCAGTACTTC. This rearrangement joins TRBV3-1 to TRBJ2-5, with D perhaps TRBD2 (6 bases). The CDR3 length is 15 residues. Germline V lookup: CDR1 LGHDT, CDR2 YNNKEL (reference sequence). The V and J ends lost 4 bases and 3 bases respectively, with 15 bases between them.